This T cell receptor beta chain was identified in a study of tumor and adjacent non-tumor tissue in lung cancer. Study in general: There were around eleven adenocarcinoma, a couple of squamous cell carcinoma and 1 small cell lung cancer cases. Each sample yielded millions of productive TCRbeta reads on average. Whole-study results and caveats: In normal lung, the top 100 clones were significantly more dominant than in tumor.

The template was RNA from unsorted bulk tissue. TCRbeta libraries were built with three rounds of nested PCR, modified from ARM-PCR. TCRdb re-derived calls from the multiplex PCR reads in MiXCR, one entry per CDR3 protein. In the table there are around 120,000 distinct CDR3 sequences, approximately 66% of which are singletons. The length of the CDR3 is 14 residues. Germline lookup yields CDR1 MNHEY and CDR2 SVGEGT. V was trimmed by 7 bases and J by 5 bases, leaving 17 bases between them. This clonotype was counted ten times or more. Its antigen is not known. This TCR was recovered from a man aged 30 to 39 with non-small cell lung cancer. Specimen: lung tumor tissue. The gene calls are TRBV6-2 or TRBV6-3 and TRBJ2-5, with unresolved D. The CDR3 DNA reads TGTGCCAGCACCCACAACTGGAACGGCGAGACCCAGTACTTC. Amino acids: CASTHNWNGETQYF.